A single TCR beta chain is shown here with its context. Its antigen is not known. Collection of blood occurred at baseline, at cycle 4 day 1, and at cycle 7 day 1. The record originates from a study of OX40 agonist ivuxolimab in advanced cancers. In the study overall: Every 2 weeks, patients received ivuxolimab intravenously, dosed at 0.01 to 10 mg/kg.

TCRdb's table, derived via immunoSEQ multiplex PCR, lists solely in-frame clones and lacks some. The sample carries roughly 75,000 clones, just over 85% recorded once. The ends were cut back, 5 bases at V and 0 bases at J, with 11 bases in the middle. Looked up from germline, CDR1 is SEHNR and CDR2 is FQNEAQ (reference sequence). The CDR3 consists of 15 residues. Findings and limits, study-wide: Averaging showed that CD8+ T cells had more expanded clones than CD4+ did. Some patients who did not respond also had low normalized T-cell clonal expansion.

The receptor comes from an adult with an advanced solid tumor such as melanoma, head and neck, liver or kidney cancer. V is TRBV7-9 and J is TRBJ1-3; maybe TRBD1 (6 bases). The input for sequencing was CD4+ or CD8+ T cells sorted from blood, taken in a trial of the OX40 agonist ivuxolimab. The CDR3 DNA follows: TGTGCCAGCAGCCCGCGGACAGTCTCTGGAAACACCATATATTTT. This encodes CASSPRTVSGNTIYF.